This T cell receptor beta chain is from a study of T-cell reconstitution after alpha-beta-depleted transplantation in children. Unique molecular identifiers were incorporated during preparation of the TCRbeta library. TCRdb reprocessed the PCR reads with MiXCR, giving one entry per CDR3 protein. The sample includes about a million distinct CDR3 sequences, about 30% of them seen just once. CDR3 length: 14 amino acids. The V and J ends lost 4 bases and 1 base respectively, with 13 bases between them. The germline V gene has CDR1 SQVTM and CDR2 ANQGSEA. The receptor comes from a boy in the first two years of life who had a stem cell transplant for SCID, so the T cells may come from the graft donor. This specimen consisted of PBMCs, mostly from graft donor cells, obtained 360 days after TCRalphabeta/CD19-depleted stem cell transplant. The rearrangement joins TRBV29-1 to TRBJ1-1; D not resolved. The CDR3 bases are TGCAGCGTTGTTGTGCCGGGATCGAACACTGAAGCTTTCTTT. Translation gives CSVVVPGSNTEAFF.